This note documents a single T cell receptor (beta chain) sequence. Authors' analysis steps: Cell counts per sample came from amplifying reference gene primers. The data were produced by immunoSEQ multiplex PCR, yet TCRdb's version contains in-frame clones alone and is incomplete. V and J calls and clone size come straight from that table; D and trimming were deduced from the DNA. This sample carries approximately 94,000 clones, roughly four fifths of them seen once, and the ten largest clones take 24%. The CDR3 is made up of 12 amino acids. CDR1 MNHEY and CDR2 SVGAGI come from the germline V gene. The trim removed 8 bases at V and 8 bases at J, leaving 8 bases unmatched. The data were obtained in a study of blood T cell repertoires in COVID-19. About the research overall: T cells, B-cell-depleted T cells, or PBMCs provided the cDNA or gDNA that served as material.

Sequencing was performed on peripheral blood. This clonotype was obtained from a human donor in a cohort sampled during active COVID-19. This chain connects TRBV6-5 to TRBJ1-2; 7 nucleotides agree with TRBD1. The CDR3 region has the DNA TGTGCCAGCCGGGACAGCGACCTAGGCTACACCTTC. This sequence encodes CASRDSDLGYTF.